This TCR beta chain was captured in a study of blood T cell repertoires in COVID-19. Study summary: The United States, Italy and Spain provided the acute and convalescent COVID-19 samples. PBMCs, B-cell-depleted T cells, or T cells were the source of the cDNA or gDNA that made up the material.

Original data processing: Nucleated cell number was recorded as an estimate derived from reference gene primer amplification. Some clones are missing from TCRdb's copy, which holds only in-frame ones; the method was immunoSEQ multiplex PCR. The D gene and trimming were derived from the DNA, and the V and J assignments and clone size from that table. The data hold around 86,000 clones, with around 86% observed a single time. The V gene's germline CDR1 is MNHEY and CDR2 SVGAGI. The V end was cut by 7 bases, the J end by 9 bases, with 16 bases between. The CDR3 has 13 residues. Sequencing used peripheral blood. This chain links TRBV6-5 with TRBJ2-1; TRBD2 might be the D (5 bases). The TCR originated in a woman of 80 years or more with acute or convalescent COVID-19. The CDR3 bases are TGTGCCAGCACCCCCCGGGCCCGGGGTGAGCAGTTCTTC. Its protein is CASTPRARGEQFF.